This passage covers 30 T cell receptor beta chains from one sample sequenced in a study of OX40 agonist ivuxolimab in advanced cancers. Produced via immunoSEQ multiplex PCR; TCRdb's table is partial and in-frame only. Of 55,000 to 70,000 clones listed, 70% to 90% were seen once; the top ten hold roughly 3.5%. This sample comprised CD4+ or CD8+ T cells sorted from blood, obtained in a trial of the OX40 agonist ivuxolimab. These receptors originate from an adult with an advanced solid tumor such as melanoma, head and neck, liver or kidney cancer.

The chain recombines TRBV14 with TRBJ2-1; D may correspond to TRBD1 or TRBD2 (5 bases each). CDR3 size: 13 residues. Germline CDR1 SGHDN, CDR2 FVKESK. Trimming shortened V by 3 bases and J by 9 bases, and 12 bases separated the two germline ends. CDR3 loop: CASSQARGAEQFF. The CDR3 region has the DNA TGTGCCAGCAGCCAGGCCAGAGGGGCTGAGCAGTTCTTC.

The rearrangement links TRBV28 to TRBJ2-1; 10 bases align to TRBD1. The CDR3 consists of 16 residues. Trimming at V came to 6 bases and at J to 8 bases, leaving 13 bases not matched to a gene. Germline CDR1 and CDR2: MDHEN and SYDVKM. CDR3 nucleotide sequence: TGTGCCAGCAGCCCCTCCGGGACAGGGGTTGAGGATGAGCAGTTCTTC. Translating it yields CASSPSGTGVEDEQFF.

J is TRBJ2-1 and V is TRBV5-1; D is ambiguous. From germline, CDR1 is SGHRS and CDR2 YFSETQ. The CDR3 contains 15 residues. With 0 bases removed from V and 5 bases from J, the gap between germline ends came to 12 bases. The CDR3 sequence is CASSLVSVSNNEQFF. The CDR3 DNA is TGCGCCAGCAGCTTGGTGTCAGTTTCCAACAATGAGCAGTTCTTC.

This clone is categorized as medium-sized. The chain couples TRBV28 to TRBJ1-2; maybe TRBD1 (6 bases). There are 13 residues in the CDR3. Germline V lookup: CDR1 MDHEN, CDR2 SYDVKM. CDR3 loop: CGSGGAANYGYTF. The CDR3 nucleotides are TGTGGGTCGGGGGGCGCAGCTAACTATGGCTACACCTTC.

The rearrangement links TRBV29-1 to TRBJ2-5, with 13 bases identical to TRBD2. The J call may be mistaken, given a closer DNA end match to TRBJ2-7. The CDR3 loop spans 14 amino acids. Germline V CDR1 and CDR2: SQVTM, ANQGSEA. The CDR3 here is CSSGTSGDSYEQYF. CDR3 nucleotide sequence: TGCAGCTCCGGGACTAGCGGGGACTCCTACGAGCAGTACTTC.

The J gene is TRBJ2-5, the V gene TRBV19; TRBD2 might be the D (5 bases). The CDR3 length is 16 residues. The germline V gene encodes CDR1 LNHDA and CDR2 SQIVND (reference sequence). V shed 3 bases and J shed 2 bases, with 16 bases lying between them. The CDR3 nucleotides are TGTGCCAGTAGTATTTATAGCGTGAGACGGCAAGAGACCCAGTACTTC. It encodes CASSIYSVRRQETQYF.

The chain is built from TRBV5-1 and TRBJ2-7; a weak D match, TRBD2 (6 bases). V shed 1 base and J shed 3 bases, with 11 bases lying between them. The germline V gene encodes CDR1 SGHRS and CDR2 YFSETQ. This CDR3 has 14 amino acids. The CDR3 region is CASSLTGSGYEQYF. In nucleotides, the CDR3 is TGCGCCAGCAGCTTGACCGGGAGCGGCTACGAGCAGTACTTC.

V is TRBV9 and J is TRBJ2-2; 9 nucleotides line up with TRBD2. The ends lost 4 bases at V and 6 bases at J; junction bases unmatched: 10. Germline-derived CDR1 and CDR2 are SGDLS and YYNGEE. The CDR3 sequence is 16 residues long. The CDR3 is CASSLRSGRGSGELFF. The DNA for the CDR3 is TGTGCCAGCAGCCTCCGTAGCGGGAGAGGTTCCGGGGAGCTGTTTTTT.

CDR3 in DNA: TGCGCCAGCAGCCAAGACCCGACAGGGATAATGAACACTGAAGCTTTCTTT. Its translation: CASSQDPTGIMNTEAFF. The rearrangement joins TRBV4-3 to TRBJ1-1, with 7 bases that match TRBD1. CDR3 length: 17 residues. Per the germline V gene, CDR1 is LGHNA and CDR2 is YSLEER. J was trimmed by 0 bases and V by 0 bases; bases with no gene match: 7.

The V gene is TRBV11-3, the J gene TRBJ2-2; 7 nucleotides agree with TRBD2. The CDR3 consists of 16 residues. Germline V gene sequence: CDR1 SGHNT, CDR2 YENEEA. V lost 2 bases to trimming and J lost 6 bases; unmatched junction nucleotides: 9. The CDR3 nucleotides are TGTGCCAGCAGCTTATTGCGGGAGCGTCCTCCCGGGGAGCTGTTTTTT. As protein: CASSLLRERPPGELFF. Full variable domain (remainder filled in from reference TRBV11-3 and TRBJ2-2): EAGVVQSPRYKIIEKKQPVAFWCNPISGHNTLYWYLQNLGQGPELLIRYENEEAVDDSQLPKDRFSAERLKGVDSTLKIQPAELGDSAVYLCASSLLRERPPGELFFGEGSRLTVL.

The chain combines TRBV14 with TRBJ2-2; weak D call: TRBD1 (6 bases). The V gene lost 0 bases and the J gene lost 5 bases, with 16 bases spanning the gap. This CDR3 comprises 17 residues. Germline V CDR1 and CDR2: SGHDN, FVKESK. This CDR3 is CASSQDLSQGLTGELFF. The CDR3 coding sequence is TGTGCCAGCAGCCAAGATTTAAGTCAGGGGCTGACCGGGGAGCTGTTTTTT. Supplemented by reference TRBV14 and TRBJ2-2, the full variable domain reads EAGVTQFPSHSVIEKGQTVTLRCDPISGHDNLYWYRRVMGKEIKFLLHFVKESKQDESGMPNNRFLAERTGGTYSTLKVQPAELEDSGVYFCASSQDLSQGLTGELFFGEGSRLTVL.

The chain joins TRBV18 to TRBJ2-6; possible D gene TRBD1, 6 bases. V shed 5 bases and J shed 3 bases, with 14 bases lying between them. CDR1 KGHSH and CDR2 LQKENI come from the germline V gene. The CDR3 length is 16 residues. CDR3 loop: CASSSTTGFGANVLTF. Here the CDR3 DNA reads TGTGCCAGCTCATCTACAACAGGGTTTGGGGCCAACGTCCTGACTTTC. The whole variable domain, remainder taken from reference TRBV18 and TRBJ2-6, is NAGVMQNPRHLVRRRGQEARLRCSPMKGHSHVYWYRQLPEEGLKFMVYLQKENIIDESGMPKERFSAEFPKEGPSILRIQQVVRGDSAAYFCASSSTTGFGANVLTFGAGSRLTVL.

CDR3 nucleotide sequence: TGTGCCAGCAGCCAATACTCCTATTTACGTAAGGCGTCAAGGAACGAGCAGTACTTC. Translated, it gives CASSQYSYLRKASRNEQYF. The genes are TRBV11-2 and TRBJ2-5; D is undetermined. The end of the DNA aligns better with TRBJ2-7, so the J call may be wrong. Germline CDR1 and CDR2: SGHAT and FQNNGV. This CDR3 has 19 residues.

The CDR3 reads CASSIGTTSRHYSNQPQHF. In DNA form, the CDR3 reads TGTGCCAGTAGTATCGGGACGACAAGTCGCCATTATAGCAATCAGCCCCAGCATTTT. The chain couples TRBV19 to TRBJ1-5; tentatively, D is TRBD1 (5 bases). The CDR3 contains 19 residues. The V and J ends lost 3 bases and 0 bases respectively, with 21 bases between them. Germline V gives CDR1 LNHDA, CDR2 SQIVND (reference sequence).

The chain combines TRBV28 with TRBJ2-4; the match to TRBD2 covers 12 bases. CDR1 is MDHEN and CDR2 is SYDVKM in the germline V gene. Losses at the gene ends were 4 bases for V and 15 bases for J; bases not matched to a gene: 7. This CDR3 is built from 13 residues. The CDR3 loop is CASSSPSGRAWYF. CDR3 DNA: TGTGCCAGCAGTTCTCCTAGCGGGAGGGCGTGGTACTTC.

The chain recombines TRBV11-2 with TRBJ1-5; the D is unclear. The ends were cut back, 0 bases at V and 6 bases at J, with 6 bases in the middle. This CDR3 contains 13 residues. Looked up from germline, CDR1 is SGHAT and CDR2 is FQNNGV. The CDR3: CASSLDWGQPQHF. The DNA for the CDR3 is TGTGCCAGCAGCTTAGATTGGGGTCAGCCCCAGCATTTT.

Remarks on this clone: An end of the junction differs from the germline gene, which may be a read error. The same CDR3 can be traced to other DNA sequences in this sample. This chain connects TRBV27 to TRBJ2-7; D could derive from TRBD1 or TRBD2 (6 bases each). Germline CDR1 MNHEY, CDR2 SMNVEV (reference sequence). The CDR3 runs 15 residues. The CDR3 region is CASTPGGGYPYEQYF. In DNA, the CDR3 is TGTGCCAGCACTCCCGGGGGCGGGTATCCCTACGAGCAGTATTTC.

Here the CDR3 DNA reads TGTGCCTGGATGGGCGCGGGAGAACAGTTCTTC. Translated, it gives CAWMGAGEQFF. This chain connects TRBV30 to TRBJ2-1; TRBD2 aligns across 7 bases. Germline CDR1 is GTSNPN and CDR2 is SVGIG (reference sequence). The CDR3 covers 11 residues. After removal of 4 bases from V and 13 bases from J, the junction contained 7 bases not matched to a gene.

V and J are TRBV7-9 and TRBJ2-3, with 7 bases identical to TRBD1. The CDR3 has 16 amino acids. J lost 0 bases, V lost 4 bases, and 7 bases had no gene match. Germline V gene lookup returns CDR1 SEHNR and CDR2 FQNEAQ (reference sequence). The CDR3 DNA follows: TGTGCCAGCAGCTCCTACAGGGGTTGGAGCACAGATACGCAGTATTTT. Encoded protein: CASSSYRGWSTDTQYF.

The V and J genes are TRBV7-2 and TRBJ2-1; 7 bases are a match to TRBD2. This CDR3 contains 12 residues. The V gene end was trimmed by 5 bases and the J gene end by 7 bases; junction bases not matched to a gene: 2. The germline gives CDR1 SGHTA, CDR2 FQGNSA. CDR3 region: CASSDSGNEQFF. The CDR3 DNA reads TGTGCCAGCAGCGATAGCGGGAATGAGCAGTTCTTC.

V gene TRBV7-9 combines with J gene TRBJ2-7; possible D gene TRBD1, 6 bases. The germline V gene has CDR1 SEHNR and CDR2 FQNEAQ (reference sequence). This CDR3 contains 12 residues. V was cut by 5 bases and J by 6 bases, with 11 bases left in between. CDR3 sequence (DNA): TGTGCCAGCAGCCAGCTAGGGGGCGAGCAGTACTTC. Translated, it gives CASSQLGGEQYF.

This sequence joins TRBV9 and TRBJ2-1; D is undetermined. Trimming stripped 2 bases from V and 6 bases from J, with 9 bases between. Germline-derived CDR1 and CDR2 are SGDLS and YYNGEE. The CDR3 consists of 13 residues. The CDR3 DNA reads as TGTGCCAGCAGCGTCCTGGGGTCCAATGAGCAGTTCTTC. It yields the protein CASSVLGSNEQFF.

The J gene is TRBJ2-2, the V gene TRBV19, with D tentatively TRBD1 or TRBD2 (5 bases each). Germline values: CDR1 LNHDA, CDR2 SQIVND (reference sequence). The length of the CDR3 is 16 residues. V lost 3 bases to trimming and J lost 5 bases, with 16 bases between them. This CDR3 reads CASSIGAPRGTGELFF. In DNA form, the CDR3 reads TGTGCCAGTAGTATCGGGGCACCTCGAGGGACCGGGGAGCTGTTTTTT.

V gene TRBV4-3 combines with J gene TRBJ1-1, with D hard to call. Looked up from germline, CDR1 is LGHNA and CDR2 is YSLEER. Trimming pared 0 bases from V and 6 bases from J, leaving 17 bases between. This CDR3 is built from 16 residues. The CDR3 nucleotides are TGCGCCAGCAGCCAAGATTTTGGGCAGCCGGAGGCTGAAGCTTTCTTT. This gives the protein CASSQDFGQPEAEAFF.

The rearrangement links TRBV6-5 to TRBJ2-7, with D possibly being TRBD1 or TRBD2 (5 bases each). Per the germline V gene, CDR1 is MNHEY and CDR2 is SVGAGI. This CDR3 region has 11 residues. The V end lost 5 bases, the J end lost 9 bases, and 11 bases lay between the germline ends. CDR3 residues: CASSEGTMQYF. The CDR3 DNA sequence: TGTGCCAGCAGTGAAGGGACGATGCAGTACTTC.

The genes are TRBV5-6 and TRBJ2-5; 7 bases are a match to TRBD2. The CDR3 extends over 13 amino acids. V trimming: 4 bases; J trimming: 4 bases; junction bases outside the gene matches: 4. Germline V gene lookup returns CDR1 SGHDT and CDR2 YYEEEE. CDR3 nucleotides: TGTGCCAGCAGCCACCCTAGCGGAGAGACCCAGTACTTC. This codes for CASSHPSGETQYF.

The table lists this clone with a few counts. The chain employs TRBV5-6 and TRBJ2-7, with TRBD2 matching over 9 bases. Germline V lookup: CDR1 SGHDT, CDR2 YYEEEE. V shed 0 bases and J 7 bases; nucleotides not matched to a gene: 2. The CDR3 spans 13 residues. CDR3 amino acids: CASSLGAGGEQYF. CDR3 in DNA: TGTGCCAGCAGCTTGGGGGCGGGGGGGGAGCAGTACTTC. The whole variable domain, filled in from reference TRBV5-6 and TRBJ2-7, reads DAGVTQSPTHLIKTRGQQVTLRCSPKSGHDTVSWYQQALGQGPQFIFQYYEEEERQRGNFPDRFSGHQFPNYSSELNVNALLLGDSALYLCASSLGAGGEQYFGPGTRLTVT.

This clone has just one count. The rearrangement uses TRBV4-1 and TRBJ1-5; perhaps TRBD1 as D (5 bases). CDR1 MGHRA and CDR2 YSYEKL come from the germline V gene. This CDR3 region has 15 residues. The germline V and J ends were trimmed by 2 bases and 6 bases, with 14 bases remaining between them. The CDR3 here is CASSQTTASFQPQHF. For the CDR3, the DNA is TGCGCCAGCAGCCAAACGACAGCCTCCTTTCAGCCCCAGCATTTT.

The chain joins TRBV19 to TRBJ2-2; D is uncertain. CDR3 size: 13 residues. V was clipped by 5 bases and J by 6 bases, with 10 bases between them. Germline CDR1 is LNHDA and CDR2 is SQIVND (reference sequence). The CDR3 DNA is TGTGCCAGTAGTCCCCGTAGACCCGGGGAGCTGTTTTTT. Protein product: CASSPRRPGELFF.

This clone turned up a few times. The chain recombines TRBV7-9 with TRBJ2-1; D not resolved. Germline CDR1 and CDR2: SEHNR and FQNEAQ (reference sequence). The CDR3 totals 11 residues. V was shortened by 1 base and J by 10 bases, with 5 bases between the two germline ends. The CDR3 DNA reads as TGTGCCAGCAGCTTAGATGGAGAGCAGTTCTTC. It translates to CASSLDGEQFF.